This is a list of T cell receptor beta chains from one sample in a study of OX40 agonist ivuxolimab in advanced cancers. Sequenced by immunoSEQ multiplex PCR; TCRdb stores in-frame clones only, minus some. Among 55,000 to 65,000 clones listed, approximately 86% were seen once. Sequences were derived from CD4+ or CD8+ T cells sorted from blood, sampled in a trial of the OX40 agonist ivuxolimab. The receptors shown here come from an adult with an advanced solid tumor such as melanoma, head and neck, liver or kidney cancer. CDR3s include the opening cysteine and the closing phenylalanine or tryptophan. The order of the fields is J gene, V gene, CDR3 protein.

j_call: TRBJ1-4
v_call: TRBV6-5
cdr3_aa: CASSFRTGGEKLFF

j_call: TRBJ2-1
v_call: TRBV12-5
cdr3_aa: CASGPSKAFRPEQFF

j_call: TRBJ2-6
v_call: TRBV13
cdr3_aa: CASSLRTSGSSGANVLTF

j_call: TRBJ1-2
v_call: TRBV28
cdr3_aa: CASSLSGTNYGYTF

j_call: TRBJ2-1
v_call: TRBV6-5
cdr3_aa: CASSPGAYNEQFF

j_call: TRBJ1-2
v_call: TRBV10-3
cdr3_aa: CAITQDLLAIYGYTF

j_call: TRBJ1-5
v_call: TRBV2
cdr3_aa: CASMGQGGQPQHF

j_call: TRBJ2-1
v_call: TRBV7-6
cdr3_aa: CASSSGQGNEQFF

j_call: TRBJ2-2
v_call: TRBV5-6
cdr3_aa: CASSFYRSQVVGELSF

j_call: TRBJ2-7
v_call: TRBV30
cdr3_aa: CAWRPRPSSEQYF

j_call: TRBJ1-2
v_call: TRBV7-2
cdr3_aa: CLVEINYGYTF

j_call: TRBJ2-3
v_call: TRBV27
cdr3_aa: CASSLRGMSTDTQYF

j_call: TRBJ1-4
v_call: TRBV11-2
cdr3_aa: CASTQSNGGKLFF

j_call: TRBJ1-4
v_call: TRBV7-2
cdr3_aa: CASTDRVNEKLFF

j_call: TRBJ1-4
v_call: TRBV5-1
cdr3_aa: CASSLEGIGGRNEKLFF

j_call: TRBJ1-6
v_call: TRBV7-2
cdr3_aa: CASSLVGQGAGSPLHF

j_call: TRBJ1-6
v_call: TRBV27
cdr3_aa: CASSSPIRGGASPLHF

j_call: TRBJ2-7
v_call: TRBV9
cdr3_aa: CASSPGGVYEQYF

j_call: TRBJ1-1
v_call: TRBV2
cdr3_aa: CASSVGQGETEAFF

j_call: TRBJ1-5
v_call: TRBV6-6
cdr3_aa: CASSWDSAPNQPQHF

j_call: TRBJ1-6
v_call: TRBV30
cdr3_aa: CAWGTGNSPLHF

j_call: TRBJ1-5
v_call: TRBV15
cdr3_aa: CATSRDPIRTGNNQPQHF

j_call: TRBJ2-2
v_call: TRBV6-4
cdr3_aa: CASSLLAGYTGELFF

j_call: TRBJ2-5
v_call: TRBV2
cdr3_aa: CASSVGAETQYF

j_call: TRBJ1-6
v_call: TRBV6-1
cdr3_aa: CASRPRQGADSPLHF

j_call: TRBJ1-5
v_call: TRBV2
cdr3_aa: CASRKGTGGTNQPQHF

j_call: TRBJ1-3
v_call: TRBV2
cdr3_aa: CASSQTGGTGNTIYF

j_call: TRBJ2-3
v_call: TRBV5-4
cdr3_aa: CASSGTSGLTDTQYF

j_call: TRBJ2-2
v_call: TRBV5-6
cdr3_aa: CASSFLLAGVNTGELFF

j_call: TRBJ1-1
v_call: TRBV10-3
cdr3_aa: CAISLAGTVMNTEAFF

j_call: TRBJ1-1
v_call: TRBV7-6
cdr3_aa: CASSRQDLNTEAFF

j_call: TRBJ1-1
v_call: TRBV6-5
cdr3_aa: CASSPQYGEAFF

j_call: TRBJ2-2
v_call: TRBV11-1
cdr3_aa: CASSLWTLLAGEGSGELFF

j_call: TRBJ2-1
v_call: TRBV30
cdr3_aa: CAWSVRLVDGEQFF

j_call: TRBJ2-1
v_call: TRBV2
cdr3_aa: CATGGQMGNEQFF

j_call: TRBJ1-6
v_call: TRBV27
cdr3_aa: CASRRTIGSYNSPLHF

j_call: TRBJ2-2
v_call: TRBV29-1
cdr3_aa: CSVGGEVNTGELFF

j_call: TRBJ1-2
v_call: TRBV27
cdr3_aa: CASSSLRPTYGYTF

j_call: TRBJ1-1
v_call: TRBV6-6
cdr3_aa: CASSYEGTEAFF

j_call: TRBJ1-2
v_call: TRBV7-2
cdr3_aa: CASSLEPRGDYGYTF

j_call: TRBJ2-2
v_call: TRBV5-1
cdr3_aa: CASSQQGGGELFF

j_call: TRBJ2-7
v_call: TRBV29-1
cdr3_aa: CSVAVGAYEQYF

j_call: TRBJ2-5
v_call: TRBV18
cdr3_aa: CASSAGTDETQYF